Listed below are T cell receptor beta chains from one sample, sequenced in a study of shared clonotypes between healthy human individuals. Libraries were prepared by immunoSEQ multiplex PCR; TCRdb keeps only in-frame clonotypes and omits some of them. Counted here are hundreds of thousands of clones, around 96% occurring once; the ten biggest clones make up 0.25% to 0.35%. The sequenced material came from memory CD8+ T cells sorted from blood. The source is a man aged 25 to 45 in good health. Both conserved end residues are trimmed from each CDR3. The order of the fields is V gene, CDR3 length, CDR3 protein.

V gene: TRBV5-4; CDR3 length: 10; CDR3 protein: ASSSTGDEQF
V gene: TRBV5-1; CDR3 length: 14; CDR3 protein: ASSSGSDYRTYEQY
V gene: TRBV19; CDR3 length: 15; CDR3 protein: ASRKQGGAGGPYEQF
V gene: TRBV18; CDR3 length: 12; CDR3 protein: ASSPNPGGGEQF
V gene: TRBV7-7; CDR3 length: 12; CDR3 protein: ASSLASGTYEQY
V gene: TRBV4-2; CDR3 length: 13; CDR3 protein: ASSLGTSGKETQY
V gene: TRBV7-9; CDR3 length: 10; CDR3 protein: ASSRRLNEQF
V gene: TRBV20-1; CDR3 length: 9; CDR3 protein: SAGASYEQY
V gene: TRBV5-1; CDR3 length: 12; CDR3 protein: ASSLYRGTGELF
V gene: TRBV10-3; CDR3 length: 12; CDR3 protein: AISGSGGGREAF
V gene: TRBV28; CDR3 length: 15; CDR3 protein: ASSFLGQGVNTGELF